Listed below are T cell receptor beta chains from one sample, sequenced in a study of T cell repertoires in ileal Crohn's disease. Produced via immunoSEQ multiplex PCR; TCRdb's table is partial and in-frame only. The table includes roughly 13,000 clones, 60% to 85% detected once. Material for sequencing was ileal tissue. These receptors all stem from an adult with Crohn's disease. CDR3s leave out the opening cysteine and the closing phenylalanine or tryptophan. Fields, in order: V gene, CDR3 protein.

TRBV19,ASSTSTGVYSNQPQH
TRBV10-3,AIRGGLTATEAF
TRBV5-1,ASSWGENEAF
TRBV7-6,ASGPGQGSGEQY
TRBV30,AWSVRQGNEKLF
TRBV5-1,ASTDSEGRNSPLH
TRBV7-3,ASSLEATGYAQY
TRBV28,ASSSPDTPGELF
TRBV11-2,ASSRGGAVSETQY
TRBV5-1,ASSPGQDSGANVLT
TRBV19,ASSSVMQETQY
TRBV6-1,ASSTRTEFTEAF
TRBV15,ATRPSAGTSNVLT
TRBV7-2,ASSLTDPSSYEQY